The 9 T cell receptor beta chains below all came from one sample that was sequenced in a study of control samples from healthy donors and cancer patients. Sequencing used immunoSEQ multiplex PCR; TCRdb keeps in-frame clones, though not all of them. The sample carries roughly 130,000 clones, about nine tenths recorded once. Sequenced material: blood. These receptors came from a young man in good health.

This chain joins TRBV3-1 (or the pseudogene TRBV3-2) and TRBJ2-1; 10 bases align to TRBD2. The J segment lost 7 bases and the V segment lost 0 bases, leaving 21 bases of the junction unmatched. The length of the CDR3 is 21 residues. Germline V CDR1 and CDR2: LGHDT, YNNKEL (reference sequence). The CDR3 bases are TGTGCCAGCAGCCAAGATCCTAGGACTAGCGGTAGGGGAGGGTGTAGGAATGAGCAGTTCTTC. It translates to CASSQDPRTSGRGGCRNEQFF.

The chain combines TRBV5-6 with TRBJ1-2; no clear D gene. CDR1 SGHDT and CDR2 YYEEEE come from the germline V gene. The CDR3 runs 14 residues. Trimming left V 2 bases short and J 1 base short, with 9 bases between. The CDR3 DNA reads as TGTGCCAGCAGCTTCCCAGGACGTAACTATGGCTACACCTTC. This translates into CASSFPGRNYGYTF.

CDR3 in DNA: TGTGCCAGTAGTGGAGGAGTTGGAAACACCATATATTTT. It encodes CASSGGVGNTIYF. The gene calls are TRBV19 and TRBJ1-3, with D unclear. V lost 5 bases to trimming and J lost 3 bases, with 8 bases between them. The CDR3 totals 13 residues. Germline V lookup: CDR1 LNHDA, CDR2 SQIVND (reference sequence).

The CDR3 bases are TGTGCCAGCTCACCAGGGATCCGTGAGCAGTTCTTC. This codes for CASSPGIREQFF. The chain carries TRBV18 and TRBJ2-1; D is ambiguous. V lost 2 bases to trimming and J lost 9 bases, with 8 bases between them. Germline V gene sequence: CDR1 KGHSH, CDR2 LQKENI. CDR3 length: 12 residues.

The chain couples TRBV9 to TRBJ2-1; no definite D call. This CDR3 region has 15 residues. V lost 1 base and J lost 0, with 8 bases in between. Germline loops: CDR1 SGDLS, CDR2 YYNGEE. The CDR3 protein is CASSVSESSYNEQFF. The DNA for the CDR3 is TGTGCCAGCAGCGTAAGCGAAAGCTCCTACAATGAGCAGTTCTTC.

A single count supports this clone. DNA for the CDR3: TGTGCCAGCAGCCAAGTTAGCGGGAGGTGGTACGAGCAGTACTTC. It specifies CASSQVSGRWYEQYF. V and J are TRBV3-1 (or the pseudogene TRBV3-2) and TRBJ2-7; 10 bases align to TRBD2. With 1 base clipped from V and 4 bases from J, the junction kept 4 bases outside the gene matches. Germline CDR1 LGHDT, CDR2 YNNKEL (reference sequence). The length of the CDR3 is 15 residues.

V usage is TRBV9 and J usage is TRBJ1-6; D remains ambiguous. In germline, CDR1 is SGDLS, CDR2 YYNGEE. The V gene lost 2 bases and the J gene lost 5 bases, with 8 bases spanning the gap. The CDR3 is 14 residues long. DNA for the CDR3: TGTGCCAGCAGCGTTTTCGGGGATAATTCACCCCTCCACTTT. This codes for CASSVFGDNSPLHF.

J is TRBJ1-2 and V is TRBV28; no definite D call. V was trimmed by 6 bases and J by 2 bases, leaving 7 bases between them. There are 12 residues in the CDR3. CDR1 is MDHEN and CDR2 is SYDVKM in the germline V gene. The CDR3 loop reads CASRQFNYGYTF. CDR3 coding DNA: TGTGCCAGCAGACAGTTCAACTATGGCTACACCTTC.

The gene calls are TRBV19 and TRBJ2-1, with unresolved D. V gave up 5 bases and J gave up 2 bases, with 10 bases separating them. Germline lookup yields CDR1 LNHDA and CDR2 SQIVND (reference sequence). The CDR3 has 14 residues. The CDR3 is CASSDQVTYNEQFF. Here the CDR3 DNA reads TGTGCCAGTAGTGATCAGGTAACCTACAATGAGCAGTTCTTC.